This TCR beta chain comes out of a study of T cell clonality in common variable immunodeficiency. Study observations and caveats: Fewer TCRbeta clones were shared among CVID subjects than controls.

Sequenced by immunoSEQ multiplex PCR; TCRdb stores in-frame clones only, minus some. Observed in the sample are tens of thousands of clones, none of them singletons. Donors gave 5 to 8 ml heparinized peripheral whole blood. In its sample, this clone was seen many times. No antigen is known for it. The read finishes 3 residues shy of the CDR3 end, and the germline J gene is used to complete it. CDR1 MGHRA and CDR2 YSYEKL come from the germline V gene. This CDR3 region has 13 residues. The ends were cut back, 3 bases at V and 4 bases at J, with 9 bases in the middle. The chain is built from TRBV4-1 and TRBJ1-2, with D possibly matching TRBD1 (5 bases). Sample: peripheral blood mononuclear cells. The source of this sequence is a person aged 18-70 years in good health. The chain's CDR3 is CASSQGGGYGYTF. The sequenced CDR3 bases are TGCGCCAGCAGCCAGGGCGGGGGCTATGGC.